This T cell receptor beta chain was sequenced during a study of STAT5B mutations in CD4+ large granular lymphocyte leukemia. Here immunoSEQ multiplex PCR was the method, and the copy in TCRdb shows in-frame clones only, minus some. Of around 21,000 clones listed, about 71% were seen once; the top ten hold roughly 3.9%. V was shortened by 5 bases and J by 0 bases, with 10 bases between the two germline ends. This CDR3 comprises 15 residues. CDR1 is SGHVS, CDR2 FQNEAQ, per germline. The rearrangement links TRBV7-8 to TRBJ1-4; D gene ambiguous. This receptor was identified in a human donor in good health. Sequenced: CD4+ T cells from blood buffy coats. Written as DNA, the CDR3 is TGTGCCAGCAGCCAATACGCTGCAACTAATGAAAAACTGTTTTTT. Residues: CASSQYAATNEKLFF.